These T cell receptor beta chains were read from a single sample in a study of shared clonotypes between healthy human individuals. TCRdb's copy holds only in-frame clones and misses some; the assay was immunoSEQ multiplex PCR. The sample records about 490,000 clones, around 73% being singletons. The sample comprised PBMCs. The receptors were gathered from a woman between 40 and 50 years old in good health. Some clones in this sample may be carry-over from other donors' samples. Both conserved end residues are part of each CDR3. The D gene is left open where the match is weak. The listing skips clone size in some rows; elsewhere it reads once, few, many or a size class.

j_call clone_size v_call d_call cdr3_nt cdr3_aa
TRBJ1-2 NA TRBV5-6 TRBD1 TGTGCCAGCAGCTTCCAGGGGGCGACGACCTATGGCTACACCTTC CASSFQGATTYGYTF
TRBJ2-7 NA TRBV29-1 NA TGCAGCGTTGAAGACCCGGGGACGGCCTTCGAGCAGTACTTC CSVEDPGTAFEQYF
TRBJ2-1 NA TRBV19 TRBD2 TGTGCCAGTAGTATAGGGTCGATGAGTAGCGGGCTGTCTAATGAGCAGTTCTTC CASSIGSMSSGLSNEQFF
TRBJ2-5 NA TRBV2 NA TGTGCCAGCAGTGAAGCCGGGGACAAATATCAAGAGACCCAGTACTTC CASSEAGDKYQETQYF
TRBJ2-3 NA TRBV28 NA TGTGCCAGCAGGACACTGGGCCGGAATACGCAGTATTTT CASRTLGRNTQYF
TRBJ2-2 once TRBV5-1 TRBD2 TGCGCCAGCAGCCCTCTAGCGGGAGGGGAGAACACCGGGGAGCTGTTTTTT CASSPLAGGENTGELFF
TRBJ1-1 NA TRBV28 TRBD1 TGTGCCAGCAGTTTATACCCCCCCCGGGACAGGGATTTGAACACTGAAGCTTTCTTT CASSLYPPRDRDLNTEAFF
TRBJ1-2 NA TRBV28 NA TGTGCCAGCAGTTTCCGGCGGGATGGCTACACCTTC CASSFRRDGYTF
TRBJ2-5 NA TRBV15 NA TGTGCCACCAGCAGAGAGCTGGGGGAAGAGACCCAGTACTTC CATSRELGEETQYF
TRBJ1-4 NA TRBV28 NA TGTGCCAGCAGTTCGGGGGATGATGAAAAACTGTTTTTT CASSSGDDEKLFF
TRBJ2-1 NA TRBV25-1 NA TGTGCCAGCAGTGAATCCGGGGGGCCCCACAATGAGCAGTTCTTC CASSESGGPHNEQFF